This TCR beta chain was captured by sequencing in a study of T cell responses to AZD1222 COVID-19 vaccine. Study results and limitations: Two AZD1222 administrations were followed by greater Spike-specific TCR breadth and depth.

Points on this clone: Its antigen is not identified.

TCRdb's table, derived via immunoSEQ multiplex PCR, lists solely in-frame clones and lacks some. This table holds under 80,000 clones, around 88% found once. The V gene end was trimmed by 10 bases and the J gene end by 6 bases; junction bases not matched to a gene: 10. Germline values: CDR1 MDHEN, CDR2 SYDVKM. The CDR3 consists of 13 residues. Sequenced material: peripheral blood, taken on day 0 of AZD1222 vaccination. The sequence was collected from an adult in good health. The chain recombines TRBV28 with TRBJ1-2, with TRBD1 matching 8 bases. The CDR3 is CATHDRGLNGYTF. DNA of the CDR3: TGTGCCACCCACGACAGGGGACTTAATGGCTACACCTTC.